This T cell receptor beta chain was recovered during a study of cytomegalovirus exposure and HLA in healthy donors. The V gene's germline CDR1 is SGHDT and CDR2 YYEEEE. V lost 1 base to trimming and J lost 8 bases, with 15 bases between them. This CDR3 has 14 residues. The study ran its PCR with 60 Vbeta and 13 Jbeta primers. Sequenced by immunoSEQ multiplex PCR; TCRdb stores in-frame clones only, minus some. The table has fewer than 250,000 clones, about 80% seen once; the top ten hold roughly 6%. The chain links TRBV5-6 to TRBJ1-1; no firm D call. This receptor was identified in a man between 40 and 49 years old in good health and CMV-seropositive. The sequencing input was PBMCs. CDR3 sequence reads: CASSLFGVQREAFF. The CDR3 DNA follows: TGTGCCAGCAGCTTGTTTGGAGTACAACGGGAAGCTTTCTTT.